This passage covers 22 T cell receptor beta chains from one sample sequenced in a study of cytomegalovirus exposure and HLA in healthy donors. Use of 60 Vbeta and 13 Jbeta primers characterized the PCR. Libraries were prepared by immunoSEQ multiplex PCR; TCRdb keeps only in-frame clonotypes and omits some of them. In the table there are approximately 150,000 clones, roughly 85% of which are singletons. Sample: PBMCs. The receptors were gathered from a male donor in good health and CMV-seronegative.

This clone was picked up a small number of times. V and J are TRBV30 and TRBJ2-7; TRBD2 is a possible D gene (5 bases). V lost 4 bases to trimming and J lost 0 bases, with 19 bases between them. The CDR3 has 16 amino acids. Germline V lookup: CDR1 GTSNPN, CDR2 SVGIG (reference sequence). CDR3: CAWKRGSLLPSYEQYF. The CDR3 DNA reads as TGTGCCTGGAAACGAGGGAGCCTTCTACCCTCCTACGAGCAGTACTTC.

CDR3: CASSSAGGSGEAFF. As DNA, the CDR3 is TGTGCCAGTAGTTCCGCAGGGGGCTCCGGTGAAGCTTTCTTT. V and J are TRBV19 and TRBJ1-1; 8 bases are shared with TRBD1. CDR3 size: 14 residues. Germline loops: CDR1 LNHDA, CDR2 SQIVND (reference sequence). With 5 bases clipped from V and 7 bases from J, the junction kept 9 bases outside the gene matches.

V gene TRBV2 combines with J gene TRBJ2-2; 9 nucleotides line up with TRBD1. The CDR3 sequence is 15 residues long. Germline assignment: CDR1 SNHLY and CDR2 FYNNEI. Losses at the gene ends were 5 bases for V and 7 bases for J; bases not matched to a gene: 8. DNA for the CDR3: TGTGCCAGCAGTCAAACGGGACAGGGCTACGGGGAGCTGTTTTTT. Protein product: CASSQTGQGYGELFF.

The chain combines TRBV6-5 with TRBJ2-2, with unresolved D. Trimming took 6 bases from V and 3 from J, leaving 14 bases between them. Looked up from germline, CDR1 is MNHEY and CDR2 is SVGAGI. This CDR3 has 15 amino acids. CDR3 residues: CASSRPSTDTGELFF. In DNA form, the CDR3 reads TGTGCCAGCAGCCGCCCTAGTACCGACACCGGGGAGCTGTTTTTT.

V usage is TRBV6-5 and J usage is TRBJ1-2; tentatively, D is TRBD1 (6 bases). The CDR3 consists of 15 residues. V dropped 6 bases and J dropped 2 bases, with 16 bases sitting between them. The germline V gene encodes CDR1 MNHEY and CDR2 SVGAGI. CDR3 bases: TGTGCCAGCAGCACCTACCGGGGGGGCAACTATGGCTACACCTTC. Amino acids: CASSTYRGGNYGYTF.

The chain recombines TRBV5-1 with TRBJ2-7; D might be TRBD1 (6 bases). Germline V gene sequence: CDR1 SGHRS, CDR2 YFSETQ. CDR3 length: 14 residues. V dropped 0 bases and J dropped 5 bases, with 12 bases sitting between them. The CDR3 sequence: CASSLGQDPDEQYF. CDR3 bases: TGCGCCAGCAGCTTGGGACAGGATCCTGACGAGCAGTACTTC.

CDR3 nucleotide sequence: TGTGCCAGCAGCTCGAGGGGGGGGAGCTATGGCTACACCTTC. Translated: CASSSRGGSYGYTF. The chain links TRBV5-6 to TRBJ1-2, with D possibly being TRBD1 (6 bases). V lost 3 bases to trimming and J lost 4 bases, with 13 bases between them. This CDR3 has 14 amino acids. Germline V CDR1 and CDR2: SGHDT, YYEEEE.

The chain couples TRBV5-1 to TRBJ1-1, with a tentative D call TRBD1 (5 bases). The length of the CDR3 is 15 residues. V lost 0 bases and J lost 7, with 16 bases in between. Germline V gene lookup returns CDR1 SGHRS and CDR2 YFSETQ. The CDR3 loop reads CASSLGQSATVEAFF. The DNA for the CDR3 is TGCGCCAGCAGCTTGGGACAGTCCGCTACAGTTGAAGCTTTCTTT. Full variable domain (remainder filled in from reference TRBV5-1 and TRBJ1-1): KAGVTQTPRYLIKTRGQQVTLSCSPISGHRSVSWYQQTPGQGLQFLFEYFSETQRNKGNFPGRFSGRQFSNSRSEMNVSTLELGDSALYLCASSLGQSATVEAFFGQGTRLTVV.

This clone appeared a few times. J is TRBJ2-1 and V is TRBV7-7; TRBD1 agrees at 10 bases. The CDR3 has 13 amino acids. The V gene's germline CDR1 is SSHAT and CDR2 FNYEAQ (reference sequence). The junction had 3 bases not matched to a gene; V was cut back by 5 bases and J by 8 bases. This CDR3 reads CASSPDRGDEQFF. For the CDR3, the DNA is TGTGCCAGCAGCCCGGACAGGGGGGATGAGCAGTTCTTC.

Only one count was recorded for this clone. V gene TRBV4-3 combines with J gene TRBJ2-5; TRBD2 is a possible D gene (5 bases). Trimming took 4 bases from V and 4 from J, leaving 13 bases between them. Germline V gives CDR1 LGHNA, CDR2 YSLEER. This CDR3 is 14 amino acids long. This CDR3 reads CASSPRGAIETQYF. In DNA, the CDR3 is TGCGCCAGCAGCCCCCGGGGAGCGATAGAGACCCAGTACTTC.

The rearrangement joins TRBV5-6 to TRBJ1-3, with D tentatively TRBD1 (5 bases). Germline V gene data show CDR1 as SGHDT and CDR2 as YYEEEE. This CDR3 is 16 amino acids long. The V end was cut by 0 bases, the J end by 0 bases, with 10 bases between. CDR3 nucleotides: TGTGCCAGCAGCTTGGCAGGGAAGAGCTCTGGAAACACCATATATTTT. Amino acid sequence: CASSLAGKSSGNTIYF.

The chain has TRBV28 and TRBJ1-6, with D unclear. The CDR3 extends over 14 amino acids. Trimming took 5 bases from V and 5 from J, leaving 10 bases between them. The V gene's germline CDR1 is MDHEN and CDR2 SYDVKM. CDR3 nucleotide sequence: TGTGCCAGCAGTCTACAGCAAAATAATTCACCCCTCCACTTT. Its protein product is CASSLQQNNSPLHF.

This rearrangement joins TRBV19 to TRBJ1-5; D is unclear. CDR1 LNHDA and CDR2 SQIVND come from the germline V gene (reference sequence). The CDR3 contains 15 residues. The ends were cut back, 5 bases at V and 7 bases at J, with 18 bases in the middle. CDR3 sequence (DNA): TGTGCCAGTAGTCCCGTGGGCCCGGCAGAACAGCCCCAGCATTTT. Amino acids: CASSPVGPAEQPQHF.

The gene calls are TRBV4-2 and TRBJ2-3; 7 nucleotides line up with TRBD2. The CDR3 extends over 18 amino acids. V lost 5 bases and J lost 0; bases outside the gene matches: 14. CDR1 LGHNA and CDR2 YNFKEQ come from the germline V gene. The CDR3 spells CASSSMIGGIPSTDTQYF. For the CDR3, the DNA is TGTGCCAGCAGCTCCATGATCGGGGGGATCCCTAGCACAGATACGCAGTATTTT.

The chain carries TRBV4-1 and TRBJ1-6, with a possible D match to TRBD1 (6 bases). The CDR3 sequence is 15 residues long. Per germline, CDR1 MGHRA and CDR2 YSYEKL. With 0 bases removed from V and 10 bases from J, the gap between germline ends came to 13 bases. The DNA for the CDR3 is TGCGCCAGCAGCCAAGATCAGGGGCCCTGGTCACCCCTCCACTTT. Amino acid sequence: CASSQDQGPWSPLHF.

The chain recombines TRBV6-5 with TRBJ2-7; 8 nucleotides align to TRBD1. The CDR3 length is 14 residues. Unmatched junction bases numbered 5, after V lost 6 bases and J lost 1 base. The germline V gene has CDR1 MNHEY and CDR2 SVGAGI. The CDR3 reads CASSDRGPSYEQYF. The CDR3 coding sequence is TGTGCCAGCAGCGACAGGGGACCATCCTACGAGCAGTACTTC.

This clone appeared a few times. The chain combines TRBV7-3 with TRBJ2-1; 9 nucleotides line up with TRBD2. The trim removed 5 bases at V and 6 bases at J, leaving 8 bases unmatched. Germline V CDR1 and CDR2: SGHTA, FQGTGA. This CDR3 comprises 15 residues. The CDR3 here is CASSAGTSPGNEQFF. DNA for the CDR3: TGTGCCAGCAGCGCCGGGACTAGCCCTGGCAATGAGCAGTTCTTC.

The V gene is TRBV19, the J gene TRBJ2-2; D is ambiguous. The CDR3 spans 12 residues. The germline V gene has CDR1 LNHDA and CDR2 SQIVND (reference sequence). V lost 8 bases to trimming and J lost 2 bases, with 6 bases between them. CDR3 protein: CASPPNTGELFF. DNA for the CDR3: TGTGCCAGTCCTCCCAACACCGGGGAGCTGTTTTTT.

The chain uses TRBV6-5 and TRBJ2-2, with 7 bases aligning to TRBD1. Losses at the gene ends were 2 bases for V and 0 bases for J; bases not matched to a gene: 0. The germline V gene encodes CDR1 MNHEY and CDR2 SVGAGI. This CDR3 has 15 residues. CDR3 in DNA: TGTGCCAGCAGTTACGGGACAGCGAACACCGGGGAGCTGTTTTTT. It specifies CASSYGTANTGELFF.

The genes are TRBV9 and TRBJ2-1; the match to TRBD2 covers 8 bases. Trimming at V came to 4 bases and at J to 3 bases, leaving 9 bases not matched to a gene. Germline CDR1 SGDLS, CDR2 YYNGEE. This CDR3 has 16 residues. The CDR3 DNA reads TGTGCCAGCAGCCAACAAGCGGGAGCTGTCTACAATGAGCAGTTCTTC. Translating it yields CASSQQAGAVYNEQFF.

The chain recombines TRBV7-3 with TRBJ1-1, with D maybe TRBD1 (5 bases). The CDR3 spans 14 residues. Deletions cut 5 bases from V and 5 bases from J, with 15 bases between. In germline, CDR1 is SGHTA, CDR2 FQGTGA. The CDR3 loop is CASSRLDIRTEAFF. Written as DNA, the CDR3 is TGTGCCAGCAGCCGTTTGGACATCAGGACTGAAGCTTTCTTT.

The chain links TRBV4-3 to TRBJ1-4; D call uncertain. In germline, CDR1 is LGHNA, CDR2 YSLEER. The germline V and J ends were trimmed by 1 base and 5 bases, with 8 bases remaining between them. This CDR3 is 14 amino acids long. For the CDR3, the DNA is TGCGCCAGCAGCCAAGGAACAGTGAATGAAAAACTGTTTTTT. Protein sequence: CASSQGTVNEKLFF.